This T cell receptor beta chain appears in the sequencing data of a study of T cells after yellow fever vaccination. The germline gives CDR1 SQVTM, CDR2 ANQGSEA. This CDR3 region has 11 residues. V lost 7 bases and J lost 5; bases outside the gene matches: 3. MiXCR was run by TCRdb on the 5' RACE reads, yielding one entry per CDR3 protein. This table has about 630,000 distinct CDR3 sequences, about 12% appearing once. Study-level findings and limits: Re-detected after boosting: most primary clones, almost 97% of CD4 and about 85% of CD8. Sorted repertoires could include abundant contaminating clonotypes from bulk cells.

Comments on this clonotype: Its antigen is undetermined.

Sequencing was performed on PBMCs, taken on the day of the yellow fever booster vaccination. This chain connects TRBV29-1 to TRBJ1-1; 8 bases match TRBD1. The sequence was collected from a man aged 30 to 39 who received the YFV17D yellow fever vaccine. CDR3 amino acids: CSAGGRTEAFF. The CDR3 nucleotides are TGCAGCGCAGGGGGCAGGACTGAAGCTTTCTTT.